The clone carrying this T cell receptor (beta chain) came up many times. With 0 bases removed from V and 0 bases from J, the gap between germline ends came to 10 bases. The CDR3 totals 16 residues. Germline loops: CDR1 MGHDK, CDR2 SYGVNS. These data belong to a study of breast tumors, draining lymph nodes, adjacent tissues. In TCRdb, the multiplex PCR reads were re-called with MiXCR into one record per CDR3 protein. Of some 140,000 distinct CDR3 sequences in the sample, under 25% were seen once. Breast cancer patients provided tissue from their axillary draining lymph nodes. The sample taken for sequencing was axillary lymph node tissue. The clonotype was recovered from a female donor with breast cancer. Some clones in this sample may be carry-over from other donors' samples. The chain is built from TRBV25-1 and TRBJ2-3; D call uncertain. CDR3 nucleotide sequence: TGTGCCAGCAGTGAATATAACTTCAAGAGCACAGATACGCAGTATTTT. Its protein is CASSEYNFKSTDTQYF.